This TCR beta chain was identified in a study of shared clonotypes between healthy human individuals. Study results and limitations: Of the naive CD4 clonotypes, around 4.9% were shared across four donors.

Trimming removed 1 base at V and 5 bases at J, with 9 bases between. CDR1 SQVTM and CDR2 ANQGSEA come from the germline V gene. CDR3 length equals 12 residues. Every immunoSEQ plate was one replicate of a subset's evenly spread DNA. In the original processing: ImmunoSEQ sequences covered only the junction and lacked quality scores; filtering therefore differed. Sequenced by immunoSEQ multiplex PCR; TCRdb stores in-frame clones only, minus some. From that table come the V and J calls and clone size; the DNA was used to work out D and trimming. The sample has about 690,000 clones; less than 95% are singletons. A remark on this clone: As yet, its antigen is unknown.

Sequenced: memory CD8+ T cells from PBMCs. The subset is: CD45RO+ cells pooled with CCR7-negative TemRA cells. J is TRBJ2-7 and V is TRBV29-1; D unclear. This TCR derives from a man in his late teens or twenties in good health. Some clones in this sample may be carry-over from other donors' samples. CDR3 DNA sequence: TGCAGCGTTGAAGGGTTACCCAACGAGCAGTACTTC. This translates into CSVEGLPNEQYF.